Following are 29 T cell receptor beta chains from one sample sequenced in a study of monozygotic twins with inflammatory bowel disease (dated by TCRdb to about 2019). The method was 5' RACE. TCRdb records Illumina HiSeq 2500 as the sequencer. The reads were reprocessed in TCRdb, with one entry per CDR3 protein sequence and no accompanying DNA. The sample table records about 440,000 distinct CDR3 sequences. More than 2% of the sample lies in the top ten. The sample consisted of blood. These receptors originate from a human donor with ulcerative colitis or Crohn's disease, or a healthy co-twin of an affected twin (not recorded which).

The chain is built from TRBV4-2 and TRBJ1-4. The germline CDR1 and CDR2 sequences are LGHNA and YNFKEQ. The CDR3 extends over 15 amino acids. This CDR3 is CASSPQIATNEKLFF.

The chain is built from TRBV6-6 and TRBJ2-7. This CDR3 has 11 residues. CDR1 and CDR2 (germline): MNHNY, SVGAGI (reference sequence). The CDR3 spells CASRYRHEQYF.

The chain employs TRBV2 and TRBJ1-5; TCRdb outputs TRBD1, but without DNA this stays unchecked. CDR3 size: 15 residues. Germline V lookup: CDR1 SNHLY, CDR2 FYNNEI. CDR3 residues: CASSGLDRHNQPQHF.

The chain links TRBV5-5 to TRBJ1-2; the D call of TRBD1 rests on TCRdb alone, since no DNA is present to check it. This CDR3 contains 14 residues. Per the germline V gene, CDR1 is SGHKS and CDR2 is YYEKEE (reference sequence). CDR3 protein: CASSFGTVSNGYTF.

The V gene is TRBV12-3 or TRBV12-4, the J gene TRBJ2-1. This CDR3 is built from 15 residues. The CDR3 loop is CASSLPGVDYNEQFF.

The chain has TRBV28 and TRBJ2-7. The CDR3 runs 12 residues. Germline V CDR1 and CDR2: MDHEN, SYDVKM. The CDR3 loop is CASSLIGYEQYF.

This rearrangement joins TRBV5-1 to TRBJ2-1; the TCRdb call, TRBD1, lacks DNA for checking. The CDR3 is made up of 15 amino acids. In germline, CDR1 is SGHRS, CDR2 YFSETQ. The CDR3 here is CASSYGLAGPNEQFF.

The chain employs TRBV10-3 and TRBJ1-1; checking the TCRdb D call of TRBD1 is not possible without DNA. Germline V CDR1 and CDR2: ENHRY, SYGVKD. The CDR3 covers 16 residues. This CDR3 is CAISDFTGGGSTEAFF.

The gene calls are TRBV7-9 and TRBJ2-3. The CDR3 has 15 residues. Germline-derived CDR1 and CDR2 are SEHNR and FQNEAQ (reference sequence). The CDR3 region is CASSLGGLRVQTQYF. The full variable domain, its missing parts supplied by reference TRBV7-9 and TRBJ2-3, is DTGVSQNPRHKITKRGQNVTFRCDPISEHNRLYWYRQTLGQGPEFLTYFQNEAQLEKSRLLSDRFSAERPKGSFSTLEIQRTEQGDSAMYLCASSLGGLRVQTQYFGPGTRLTVL.

V is TRBV6-6 and J is TRBJ1-1; without DNA, the TCRdb call of TRBD1 cannot be checked. The CDR3 loop spans 14 amino acids. Germline values: CDR1 MNHNY, CDR2 SVGAGI (reference sequence). The CDR3 sequence: CASSPAGENTEAFF.

The V call is TRBV5-5, the J call TRBJ2-7; lacking DNA, the TRBD2 call made by TCRdb goes unchecked. Germline V CDR1 and CDR2: SGHKS, YYEKEE (reference sequence). The CDR3 runs to 14 residues. The CDR3 sequence is CASTGGLARDEQYF.

This chain uses TRBV11-2 with TRBJ1-4; no DNA is available, so the TRBD1 call from TCRdb remains unchecked. The CDR3 loop spans 16 amino acids. Germline V CDR1 and CDR2: SGHAT, FQNNGV. The CDR3 loop is CASSLGRTVLGAKLFF.

The chain has TRBV18 and TRBJ1-1; with no DNA, the TCRdb D assignment of TRBD1 cannot be verified. CDR3 length: 15 residues. CDR1 and CDR2 from the germline V gene are KGHSH and LQKENI. This chain's CDR3 is CASSAGTGGGTEAFF.

This chain links TRBV9 with TRBJ2-2; TCRdb names TRBD1, which stays unverified in the absence of DNA. CDR3 length: 15 amino acids. Germline CDR1 SGDLS, CDR2 YYNGEE. The CDR3 region is CASSLEGGRTGELFF.

CDR3 residues: CASSPTKTYNEQFF. The chain couples TRBV12-3 or TRBV12-4 to TRBJ2-1. CDR3 length equals 14 residues.

V usage is TRBV4-2 and J usage is TRBJ2-5; TCRdb designates TRBD2, a call that cannot be tested without DNA. Per the germline V gene, CDR1 is LGHNA and CDR2 is YNFKEQ. This CDR3 region has 19 residues. This CDR3 is CASSPYGTSGDINQETQYF.

The chain recombines TRBV4-2 with TRBJ2-2; TCRdb calls TRBD1, which cannot be checked without DNA. The germline gives CDR1 LGHNA, CDR2 YNFKEQ. The CDR3 is made up of 15 amino acids. CDR3 amino acids: CASSQDSGLTGELFF.

This sequence joins TRBV11-1 and TRBJ2-1; TCRdb's D gene call, TRBD1, goes unchecked for lack of DNA. CDR3 length equals 15 residues. Germline V gene data show CDR1 as SGHAT and CDR2 as FQDESV (reference sequence). The CDR3 loop is CASSPSRTGVKEQFF.

The chain joins TRBV7-6 to TRBJ2-7. The CDR3 loop spans 14 amino acids. Germline V gene sequence: CDR1 SGHVS, CDR2 FNYEAQ. The CDR3 spells CASSLAPQTYEQYF. Together with reference TRBV7-6 and TRBJ2-7, the CDR3 gives the full variable domain: GAGVSQSPRYKVTKRGQDVALRCDPISGHVSLYWYRQALGQGPEFLTYFNYEAQQDKSGLPNDRFSAERPEGSISTLTIQRTEQRDSAMYRCASSLAPQTYEQYFGPGTRLTVT.

The rearrangement uses TRBV12-3 or TRBV12-4 and TRBJ1-1; TCRdb gives TRBD1 as the D gene, but with no DNA this cannot be confirmed. The CDR3 spans 15 residues. This CDR3 reads CASSPRQRTNTEAFF.

The gene calls are TRBV5-1 and TRBJ1-1; the TCRdb D gene call, TRBD1, has no DNA to confirm it. This CDR3 region has 17 residues. Germline V gene lookup returns CDR1 SGHRS and CDR2 YFSETQ. The CDR3 loop reads CASSLLRVGQRNTEAFF.

The chain combines TRBV25-1 with TRBJ1-5. This CDR3 is built from 13 residues. The germline V gene encodes CDR1 MGHDK and CDR2 SYGVNS. CDR3 region: CASSEYSDQPQHF.

The rearrangement uses TRBV29-1 and TRBJ2-2; TCRdb gives TRBD1 as the D gene, but with no DNA this cannot be confirmed. Per germline, CDR1 SQVTM and CDR2 ANQGSEA. The CDR3 spans 14 residues. The CDR3 loop is CSVVGTARRGELFF.

This chain links TRBV2 with TRBJ1-2; TCRdb gives TRBD1 as the D gene, but with no DNA this cannot be confirmed. The CDR3 runs to 13 residues. Germline assignment: CDR1 SNHLY and CDR2 FYNNEI. The CDR3 here is CARGADRVDGYTF.

The chain employs TRBV19 and TRBJ2-1; TCRdb indicates TRBD1, and absent DNA this call remains unverified. CDR1 is LNHDA, CDR2 SQIVND, per germline (reference sequence). This CDR3 is 13 amino acids long. CDR3: CAGATGLGGEQFF.

The V and J genes are TRBV11-2 and TRBJ1-1. The CDR3 spans 13 residues. From germline, CDR1 is SGHAT and CDR2 FQNNGV. CDR3 protein: CASSLMGRIEAFF.

V usage is TRBV30 and J usage is TRBJ1-1; the TRBD1 assignment by TCRdb is unverifiable without DNA. The CDR3 consists of 14 residues. Germline V gene data show CDR1 as GTSNPN and CDR2 as SVGIG (reference sequence). The CDR3 sequence: CAWSVGQGRTEAFF.

The chain employs TRBV12-3 or TRBV12-4 and TRBJ2-7; TCRdb designates TRBD2, a call that cannot be tested without DNA. This CDR3 has 14 residues. The CDR3 loop reads CASSKMTSAGEQYF.

This chain links TRBV11-2 with TRBJ1-3; TCRdb's D gene call, TRBD1, goes unchecked for lack of DNA. CDR3 length: 18 residues. Germline V CDR1 and CDR2: SGHAT, FQNNGV. The CDR3 region is CASSQSYPGGTLRNTIYF.